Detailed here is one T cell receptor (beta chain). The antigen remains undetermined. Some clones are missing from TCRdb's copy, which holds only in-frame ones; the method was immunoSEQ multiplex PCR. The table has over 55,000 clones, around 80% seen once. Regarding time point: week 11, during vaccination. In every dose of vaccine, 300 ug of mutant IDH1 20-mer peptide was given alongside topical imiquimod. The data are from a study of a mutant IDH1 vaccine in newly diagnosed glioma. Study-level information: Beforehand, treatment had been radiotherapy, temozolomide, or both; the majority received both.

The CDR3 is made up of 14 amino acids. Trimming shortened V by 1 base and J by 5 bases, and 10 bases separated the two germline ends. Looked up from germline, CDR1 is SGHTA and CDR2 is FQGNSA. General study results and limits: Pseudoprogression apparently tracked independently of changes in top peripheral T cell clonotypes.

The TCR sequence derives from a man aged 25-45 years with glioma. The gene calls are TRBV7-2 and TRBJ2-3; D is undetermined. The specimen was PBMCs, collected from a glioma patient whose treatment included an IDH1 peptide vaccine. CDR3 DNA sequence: TGTGCCAGCAGCTTAGAGGCGAGAGAAGATACGCAGTATTTT. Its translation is CASSLEAREDTQYF.